The 9 T cell receptor beta chains below all came from one sample that was sequenced in a study of blood T cell repertoires in COVID-19. Generated by immunoSEQ multiplex PCR, the TCRdb table keeps only in-frame clones and is missing some. The sample lists about 250,000 clones; about 79% were seen once. Specimen: peripheral blood. The receptors come from an elderly man with acute or convalescent COVID-19.

CDR3: CASSRASTYEQYF. CDR3 nucleotides: TGTGCCAGCAGCCGGGCCAGCACCTACGAGCAGTACTTC. The chain joins TRBV14 to TRBJ2-7, with D uncertain. The V end lost 4 bases, the J end lost 2 bases, and 9 bases lay between the germline ends. The CDR3 is 13 residues long. Germline V gene lookup returns CDR1 SGHDN and CDR2 FVKESK.

The chain is built from TRBV19 and TRBJ2-2; the match to TRBD1 covers 10 bases. V lost 7 bases to trimming and J lost 2 bases; unmatched junction nucleotides: 13. In germline, CDR1 is LNHDA, CDR2 SQIVND (reference sequence). The CDR3 is 18 residues long. The CDR3 DNA reads TGTGCCAGTACCTCGACAGGGGGCCTCTTACTAAACACCGGGGAGCTGTTTTTT. Translation gives CASTSTGGLLLNTGELFF.

The J gene is TRBJ2-3, the V gene TRBV7-9; tentatively, D is TRBD2 (7 bases). The CDR3 is made up of 16 amino acids. V was pared by 5 bases and J by 0 bases, with 15 bases between. Looked up from germline, CDR1 is SEHNR and CDR2 is FQNEAQ (reference sequence). The CDR3 sequence: CASSPFRGASTDTQYF. For the CDR3, the DNA is TGTGCCAGCAGCCCCTTCCGGGGGGCGAGCACAGATACGCAGTATTTT.

The chain links TRBV6-1 to TRBJ1-6, with 10 bases fitting TRBD1. The V gene end was trimmed by 2 bases and the J gene end by 4 bases; junction bases not matched to a gene: 5. The CDR3 totals 17 residues. From germline, CDR1 is MNHNS and CDR2 SASEGT. Here the CDR3 reads CASSESTGGAYNSPLHF. The CDR3 coding sequence is TGTGCCAGCAGTGAATCGACAGGGGGCGCGTATAATTCACCCCTCCACTTT.

This clone was detected once. The CDR3 DNA sequence: TGTGCCAGCAGAACGGCAGGGGGACGTGTCTATGGCTACACCTTC. Encoded protein: CASRTAGGRVYGYTF. This chain connects TRBV2 to TRBJ1-2, with 7 bases aligning to TRBD1. This CDR3 region has 15 residues. Germline CDR1 is SNHLY and CDR2 is FYNNEI. Losses at the gene ends were 6 bases for V and 4 bases for J; bases not matched to a gene: 11.

This chain connects TRBV7-9 to TRBJ1-1, with 9 bases matching TRBD1. Germline CDR1 is SEHNR and CDR2 is FQNEAQ (reference sequence). The junction had 9 bases not matched to a gene; V was cut back by 5 bases and J by 5 bases. The CDR3 is made up of 15 amino acids. The CDR3 nucleotides read TGTGCCAGCAGCCCCATACAGGGGGCAGGGACTGAAGCTTTCTTT. Translated, it gives CASSPIQGAGTEAFF.

The chain employs TRBV19 and TRBJ2-2; TRBD2 matches 9 bases. This CDR3 is 15 amino acids long. Unmatched junction bases numbered 8, after V lost 3 bases and J lost 9 bases. Germline values: CDR1 LNHDA, CDR2 SQIVND (reference sequence). CDR3 DNA: TGTGCCAGTAGTATCGGACTAGCGTCGACGAGGGAGCTGTTTTTT. Translating it yields CASSIGLASTRELFF.

The chain carries TRBV28 and TRBJ1-2; 8 bases agree with TRBD1. This CDR3 contains 16 residues. Germline V lookup: CDR1 MDHEN, CDR2 SYDVKM. Unmatched junction bases numbered 9, after V lost 2 bases and J lost 4 bases. The CDR3 nucleotides read TGTGCCAGCAGTTTAGGCAGGGGGCGAACTGGCTATGGCTACACCTTC. Translation: CASSLGRGRTGYGYTF.

The sample holds one count of this clone. This sequence joins TRBV5-1 and TRBJ1-1; D is ambiguous. V was shortened by 0 bases and J by 11 bases, with 20 bases between the two germline ends. Per the germline V gene, CDR1 is SGHRS and CDR2 is YFSETQ. The CDR3 contains 15 residues. The CDR3 nucleotides read TGCGCCAGCAGCTTGGTTCCGGGAACTCAATCTGCGGCTTTCTTT. Translated: CASSLVPGTQSAAFF.